These 28 T cell receptor beta chains originate from one sample sequenced in a study of blood T cells in healthy people across ages. A second PCR of about 7 to 12 cycles used a sample-barcoded 5' primer and a J-beta primer mix. A single record per CDR3 protein comes from TCRdb applying MiXCR to the 5' RACE reads. The data show fewer than 2,000,000 distinct CDR3 sequences, with roughly a third seen just once and around 10% held by the top ten. Sequences were obtained from blood. The receptors derive from a woman in her twenties or thirties in good health.

This chain links TRBV21-1 with TRBJ2-5; the D call TRBD2 from the table was never checked on the DNA. TRBV21-1 is designated a pseudogene. There are 16 residues in the CDR3. The CDR3 region is CASSTRTSGRQETQYF. In nucleotides, the CDR3 is TGTGCCAGCAGCACCCGGACTAGCGGAAGACAAGAGACCCAGTACTTC.

The rearrangement links TRBV12-3 or TRBV12-4 to TRBJ1-5, with no clear D. V lost 5 bases to trimming and J lost 9 bases, with 11 bases between them. The CDR3 extends over 12 amino acids. For the CDR3, the DNA is TGTGCCAGCAGTGCAACAGTTACGCCCCAGCATTTT. Translating gives CASSATVTPQHF.

The V and J genes are TRBV3-1 and TRBJ1-2; 7 bases agree with TRBD1. This CDR3 has 13 residues. V trimming: 5 bases; J trimming: 7 bases; junction bases outside the gene matches: 7. Germline V gives CDR1 LGHDT, CDR2 YNNKEL (reference sequence). The CDR3 is CASSLTGPGGYTF. In DNA, the CDR3 is TGTGCCAGCAGCTTGACAGGGCCCGGTGGCTACACCTTC.

The chain uses TRBV6-1 and TRBJ2-2, with a weak D call TRBD2 (6 bases). Trimming shortened V by 2 bases and J by 5 bases, and 15 bases separated the two germline ends. The germline gives CDR1 MNHNS, CDR2 SASEGT. CDR3 length equals 16 residues. The CDR3 DNA is TGTGCCAGCAGTGAACTTCGAGGGACTCAGACCGGGGAGCTGTTTTTT. Its protein is CASSELRGTQTGELFF.

This clonotype has more than one count but fewer than ten. The chain links TRBV2 to TRBJ1-3, with D possibly TRBD1 on 6 matching bases. The V and J ends lost 6 bases and 0 bases respectively, with 9 bases between them. The CDR3 is 14 amino acids. The germline gives CDR1 SNHLY, CDR2 FYNNEI. The CDR3 spells CASRRGNSGNTIYF. The CDR3 DNA sequence: TGTGCCAGCAGGAGGGGGAACTCTGGAAACACCATATATTTT.

V gene TRBV20-1 combines with J gene TRBJ2-4; D is unclear. The end of the DNA fits TRBJ2-7 better, so the J call may be wrong. Per the germline V gene, CDR1 is DFQATT and CDR2 is SNEGSKA (reference sequence). The CDR3 spans 14 residues. CDR3 region: CSARGRHYSYEQYF. DNA of the CDR3: TGCAGTGCCCGCGGACGCCATTACTCCTACGAGCAGTACTTC.

This clonotype occurred a few times. The chain joins TRBV14 to TRBJ1-2; TRBD1 might be the D (5 bases). CDR1 and CDR2 from the germline V gene are SGHDN and FVKESK. V lost 8 bases, J lost 1 base, and 14 bases lay in between. There are 14 residues in the CDR3. This chain's CDR3 is CASRRVGDNYGYTF. In nucleotides, the CDR3 is TGTGCCAGCCGCCGAGTGGGGGATAACTATGGCTACACCTTC.

This clonotype was counted at least ten times. This chain joins TRBV6-2 or TRBV6-3 and TRBJ2-7; maybe TRBD2 (6 bases). Looked up from germline, CDR1 is MNHEY and CDR2 is SVGEGT. The length of the CDR3 is 14 residues. V lost 6 bases to trimming and J lost 7 bases, with 19 bases between them. The CDR3 reads CASSSGTGGGEQYF. For the CDR3, the DNA is TGTGCCAGCAGCTCCGGGACTGGTGGAGGAGAGCAGTACTTC.

This clonotype was counted ten times or more. The gene calls are TRBV20-1 and TRBJ2-1, with 10 positions matching TRBD2. Per germline, CDR1 DFQATT and CDR2 SNEGSKA (reference sequence). The V gene end was trimmed by 5 bases and the J gene end by 4 bases; junction bases not matched to a gene: 5. This CDR3 contains 14 residues. The CDR3 region is CSALAGGSYNEQFF. The CDR3 nucleotides read TGCAGTGCTTTAGCGGGAGGATCTTACAATGAGCAGTTCTTC.

This clonotype turned up a few times. This chain links TRBV27 with TRBJ2-7; 14 nucleotides match TRBD2. J was trimmed by 5 bases and V by 5 bases; bases with no gene match: 11. This CDR3 contains 17 residues. Germline lookup yields CDR1 MNHEY and CDR2 SMNVEV (reference sequence). DNA of the CDR3: TGTGCCAGCAGTCCTATCGAGGGACTAGCGGGAGATAACGAGCAGTACTTC. Translated, it gives CASSPIEGLAGDNEQYF.

A few counts support this clonotype. The J gene is TRBJ2-2, the V gene TRBV25-1; D may be TRBD2 (5 bases). The CDR3 totals 16 residues. V lost 4 bases, J lost 4 bases, and 16 bases lay in between. The germline gives CDR1 MGHDK, CDR2 SYGVNS. The CDR3: CASSAPSGKGTGELFF. DNA of the CDR3: TGTGCCAGCAGTGCCCCATCGGGGAAGGGCACCGGGGAGCTGTTTTTT.

This sequence joins TRBV6-1 and TRBJ2-3; no clear D gene. The germline V gene has CDR1 MNHNS and CDR2 SASEGT. There are 15 residues in the CDR3. Trimming took off 1 base at V and 2 bases at J, with 10 bases between the two ends. CDR3 in amino acids: CASSEDRKTTDTQYF. In DNA, the CDR3 is TGTGCCAGCAGTGAAGATAGGAAAACCACAGATACGCAGTATTTT.

This clonotype was found a few times. The chain uses TRBV29-1 and TRBJ2-1; possibly TRBD1 or TRBD2 for D (5 bases each). Per germline, CDR1 SQVTM and CDR2 ANQGSEA. Trimming shortened V by 7 bases and J by 5 bases, and 18 bases separated the two germline ends. The CDR3 loop spans 14 amino acids. This CDR3 reads CSAKRWDLHNEQFF. Here the CDR3 DNA reads TGCAGCGCAAAACGGTGGGACCTCCACAATGAGCAGTTCTTC.

This CDR3 is CASSEDGPSNQPQHF. CDR3 coding DNA: TGTGCCAGCAGCGAGGACGGACCCAGCAATCAGCCCCAGCATTTT. The chain has TRBV12-3 or TRBV12-4 and TRBJ1-5; D ambiguous. This CDR3 contains 15 residues. V lost 6 bases to trimming and J lost 1 base, with 13 bases between them.

This clonotype was detected ten times or more. The J gene is TRBJ2-7, the V gene TRBV27, with a weak D call TRBD1 (6 bases). CDR1 and CDR2 (germline): MNHEY, SMNVEV (reference sequence). This CDR3 is 15 amino acids long. V was pared by 6 bases and J by 2 bases, with 17 bases between. The CDR3 DNA reads TGTGCCAGCAGACCTAGGGGGAACCAAGCCTACGAGCAGTACTTC. It specifies CASRPRGNQAYEQYF.

Concerning this clonotype: A read error may account for a junction end that differs from germline. The chain employs TRBV28 and TRBJ2-1; TRBD2 aligns across 9 bases. Germline V gene lookup returns CDR1 MDHEN and CDR2 SYDVKM. This CDR3 contains 15 residues. The CDR3 DNA sequence: TGTACCAGCAGCCTTCTAGCGGGACTCTACAATGAGCAGTTCTTC. Protein product: CTSSLLAGLYNEQFF. The whole variable domain, remainder taken from reference TRBV28 and TRBJ2-1, is DVKVTQSSRYLVKRTGEKVFLECVQDMDHENMFWYRQDPGLGLRLIYFSYDVKMKEKGDIPEGYSVSREKKERFSLILESASTNQTSMYLCTSSLLAGLYNEQFFGPGTRLTVL.

This chain uses TRBV4-1 with TRBJ2-5; D is uncertain. The ends were cut back, 1 base at V and 7 bases at J, with 10 bases in the middle. The germline V gene has CDR1 MGHRA and CDR2 YSYEKL. The CDR3 loop spans 13 amino acids. The CDR3 sequence is CASSQGARGTQYF. Written as DNA, the CDR3 is TGCGCCAGCAGCCAAGGGGCACGCGGGACCCAGTACTTC.

Ten or more counts support this clonotype. The V and J genes are TRBV5-5 and TRBJ2-5; D is ambiguous. V was cut by 2 bases and J by 10 bases, with 15 bases left in between. The CDR3 has 13 residues. The V gene's germline CDR1 is SGHKS and CDR2 YYEKEE (reference sequence). The CDR3 DNA reads as TGTGCCAGCAGCTTCTTTGGAAAGAGAATCCAGTACTTC. It specifies CASSFFGKRIQYF.

This sequence joins TRBV7-2 and TRBJ2-3; a weak D match, TRBD2 (7 bases). In germline, CDR1 is SGHTA, CDR2 FQGNSA. The V gene lost 1 base and the J gene lost 6 bases, with 14 bases spanning the gap. CDR3 size: 15 residues. Written as DNA, the CDR3 is TGTGCCAGCAGCTTAGTTGGGGGGGGGCTTGATACGCAGTATTTT. Its protein product is CASSLVGGGLDTQYF. The whole variable domain, filled in from reference TRBV7-2 and TRBJ2-3, reads GAGVSQSPSNKVTEKGKDVELRCDPISGHTALYWYRQSLGQGLEFLIYFQGNSAPDKSGLPSDRFSAERTGGSVSTLTIQRTQQEDSAVYLCASSLVGGGLDTQYFGPGTRLTVL.

This clonotype was detected once. Just one base apart from a much larger clone, this may be a read error. The chain's CDR3 is CSARDPRAGSEQYF. The CDR3, as DNA: TGCAGTGCTAGAGATCCCCGAGCAGGGAGCGAGCAGTACTTC. The gene calls are TRBV20-1 and TRBJ2-5; D tentatively reads TRBD1 or TRBD2 (5 bases each). The J call may be in error: the DNA end matches TRBJ2-7 better. This CDR3 contains 14 residues. Germline CDR1 is DFQATT and CDR2 is SNEGSKA (reference sequence).

This clonotype occurred a few times. The rearrangement uses TRBV20-1 and TRBJ2-7; D perhaps matches TRBD2 (6 bases). This CDR3 contains 13 residues. Per germline, CDR1 DFQATT and CDR2 SNEGSKA (reference sequence). Trimming removed 5 bases from V and 0 bases from J, with 11 bases in between. The CDR3: CSAWGLPSYEQYF. The CDR3, as DNA: TGCAGTGCTTGGGGACTCCCCTCCTACGAGCAGTACTTC.

V gene TRBV14 combines with J gene TRBJ2-7; TRBD1 aligns across 10 bases. The V and J ends lost 0 bases and 2 bases, in that order; junction bases with no gene match: 4. Germline values: CDR1 SGHDN, CDR2 FVKESK. This CDR3 has 16 amino acids. The CDR3 is CASSQDPGTGAYEQYF. CDR3 nucleotide sequence: TGTGCCAGCAGCCAAGATCCAGGGACAGGGGCCTACGAGCAGTACTTC.

This chain joins TRBV7-9 and TRBJ2-3, with D possibly TRBD1 on 6 matching bases. V shed 5 bases and J shed 2 bases, with 14 bases lying between them. This CDR3 region has 15 residues. From germline, CDR1 is SEHNR and CDR2 FQNEAQ (reference sequence). CDR3 residues: CASSTDRHYTDTQYF. CDR3 nucleotides: TGTGCCAGCAGCACCGACAGGCATTACACAGATACGCAGTATTTT. Full variable domain (remainder filled in from reference TRBV7-9 and TRBJ2-3): DTGVSQNPRHKITKRGQNVTFRCDPISEHNRLYWYRQTLGQGPEFLTYFQNEAQLEKSRLLSDRFSAERPKGSFSTLEIQRTEQGDSAMYLCASSTDRHYTDTQYFGPGTRLTVL.

The V call is TRBV11-2, the J call TRBJ2-7; D is perhaps TRBD1 or TRBD2 (5 bases each). Germline CDR1 reads SGHAT; CDR2 reads FQNNGV. V was clipped by 4 bases and J by 5 bases, with 9 bases between them. The CDR3 has 12 amino acids. The CDR3 is CASSWDVNEQYF. The CDR3 DNA is TGTGCCAGCAGCTGGGACGTGAACGAGCAGTACTTC.

This chain uses TRBV28 with TRBJ2-1; 7 bases match TRBD2. Looked up from germline, CDR1 is MDHEN and CDR2 is SYDVKM. The CDR3 extends over 16 amino acids. The ends lost 5 bases at V and 7 bases at J; junction bases unmatched: 14. Here the CDR3 reads CASSLGGGGRENEQFF. CDR3 sequence (DNA): TGTGCCAGCAGTCTGGGTGGCGGGGGACGTGAGAATGAGCAGTTCTTC.

This clonotype has just a few counts. The rearrangement joins TRBV30 to TRBJ2-7; TRBD1 matches at 9 bases. The V and J ends lost 3 bases and 3 bases, in that order; junction bases with no gene match: 3. This CDR3 is 13 amino acids long. The germline CDR1 and CDR2 sequences are GTSNPN and SVGIG (reference sequence). The CDR3 reads CAWRATGGYEQYF. In DNA form, the CDR3 reads TGTGCCTGGAGGGCGACAGGGGGCTACGAGCAGTACTTC.

This clonotype was observed a few times. V and J are TRBV6-5 and TRBJ1-4, with TRBD1 matching 8 bases. The CDR3 loop spans 15 amino acids. V was clipped by 6 bases and J by 5 bases; unmatched bases: 8. Germline CDR1 reads MNHEY; CDR2 reads SVGAGI. This CDR3 reads CASRRQGLGNEKLFF. CDR3 nucleotides: TGTGCCAGCAGACGACAGGGGCTGGGGAATGAAAAACTGTTTTTT.

In this sample, this clonotype turned up a few times. The chain carries TRBV7-3 and TRBJ1-1; maybe TRBD1 (6 bases). V gave up 5 bases and J gave up 4 bases, with 17 bases separating them. Germline assignment: CDR1 SGHTA and CDR2 FQGTGA. The CDR3 has 15 amino acids. The CDR3 protein is CASSAQGVGATEAFF. The CDR3 DNA reads as TGTGCCAGCAGCGCCCAAGGCGTGGGGGCCACTGAAGCTTTCTTT.